This T cell receptor beta chain originates from a study of T-cell reconstitution after alpha-beta-depleted transplantation in children. Preparation of the TCRbeta library was carried out with unique molecular identifiers. TCRdb re-called the PCR reads through MiXCR, storing one row per CDR3 protein. The sample holds 350,000 to 450,000 distinct CDR3 sequences, just over 20% seen once. The CDR3 totals 15 residues. V lost 6 bases and J lost 3; bases outside the gene matches: 10. Germline V gene lookup returns CDR1 MGHRA and CDR2 YSYEKL. Sequences were derived from PBMCs from the stem cell graft donor, sampled from the stem cell graft. This receptor was taken from a human donor who donated a stem cell graft to a child with acute myeloid leukemia. The chain links TRBV4-1 to TRBJ2-7; 8 bases fit TRBD1. The CDR3 protein is CASSLSGTGDYEQYF. The CDR3 DNA reads as TGCGCCAGCAGTCTCTCCGGGACAGGTGACTACGAGCAGTACTTC.